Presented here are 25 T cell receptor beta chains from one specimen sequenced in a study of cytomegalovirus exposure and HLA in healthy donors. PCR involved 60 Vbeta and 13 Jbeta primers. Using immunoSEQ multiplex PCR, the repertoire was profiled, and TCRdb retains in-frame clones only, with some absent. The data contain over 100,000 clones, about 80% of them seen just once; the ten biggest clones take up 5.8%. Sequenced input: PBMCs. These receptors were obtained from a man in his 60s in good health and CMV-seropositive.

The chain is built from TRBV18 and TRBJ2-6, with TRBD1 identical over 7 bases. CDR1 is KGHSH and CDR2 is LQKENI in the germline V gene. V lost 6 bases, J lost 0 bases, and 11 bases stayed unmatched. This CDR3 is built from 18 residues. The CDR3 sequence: CASSPRVTGISGANVLTF. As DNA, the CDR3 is TGTGCCAGCTCCCCTCGGGTGACAGGGATCTCTGGGGCCAACGTCCTGACTTTC.

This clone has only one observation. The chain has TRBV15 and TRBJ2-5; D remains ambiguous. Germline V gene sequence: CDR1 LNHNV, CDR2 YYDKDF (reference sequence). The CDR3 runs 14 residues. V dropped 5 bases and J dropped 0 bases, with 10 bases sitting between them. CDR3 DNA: TGTGCCACCAGCGGCCCTTCGAACCAAGAGACCCAGTACTTC. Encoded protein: CATSGPSNQETQYF.

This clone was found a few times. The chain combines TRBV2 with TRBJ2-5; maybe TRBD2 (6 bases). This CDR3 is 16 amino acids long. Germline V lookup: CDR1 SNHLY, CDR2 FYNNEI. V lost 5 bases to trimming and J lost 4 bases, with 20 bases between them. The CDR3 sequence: CASSTLPGSGAETQYF. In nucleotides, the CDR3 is TGTGCCAGCAGTACACTCCCCGGGAGTGGGGCAGAGACCCAGTACTTC.

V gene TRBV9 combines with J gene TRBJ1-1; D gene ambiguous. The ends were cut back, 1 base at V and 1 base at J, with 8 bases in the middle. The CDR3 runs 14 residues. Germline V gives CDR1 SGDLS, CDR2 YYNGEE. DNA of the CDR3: TGTGCCAGCAGCGTAAGAGGAGGGAACACTGAAGCTTTCTTT. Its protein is CASSVRGGNTEAFF. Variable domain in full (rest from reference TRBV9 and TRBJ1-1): DSGVTQTPKHLITATGQRVTLRCSPRSGDLSVYWYQQSLDQGLQFLIQYYNGEERAKGNILERFSAQQFPDLHSELNLSSLELGDSALYFCASSVRGGNTEAFFGQGTRLTVV.

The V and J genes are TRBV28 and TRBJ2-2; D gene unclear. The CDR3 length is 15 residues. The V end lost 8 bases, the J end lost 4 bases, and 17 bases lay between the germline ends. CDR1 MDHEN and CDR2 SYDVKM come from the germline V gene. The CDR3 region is CASVPGSVFTGELFF. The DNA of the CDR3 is TGTGCCAGCGTCCCGGGTTCGGTCTTCACCGGGGAGCTGTTTTTT.

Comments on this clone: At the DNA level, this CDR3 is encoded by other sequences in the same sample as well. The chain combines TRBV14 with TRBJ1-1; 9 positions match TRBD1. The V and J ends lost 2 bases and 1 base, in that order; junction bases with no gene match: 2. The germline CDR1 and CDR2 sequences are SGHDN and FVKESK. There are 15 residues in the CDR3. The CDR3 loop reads CASSQRTGANTEAFF. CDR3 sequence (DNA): TGTGCCAGCAGCCAACGGACAGGGGCGAACACTGAAGCTTTCTTT.

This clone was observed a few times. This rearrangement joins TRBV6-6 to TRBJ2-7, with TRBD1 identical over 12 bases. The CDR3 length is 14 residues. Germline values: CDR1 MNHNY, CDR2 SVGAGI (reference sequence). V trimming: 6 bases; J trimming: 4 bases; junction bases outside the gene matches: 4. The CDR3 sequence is CASRWGQGAYEQYF. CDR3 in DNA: TGTGCCAGCAGGTGGGGACAGGGGGCTTACGAGCAGTACTTC.

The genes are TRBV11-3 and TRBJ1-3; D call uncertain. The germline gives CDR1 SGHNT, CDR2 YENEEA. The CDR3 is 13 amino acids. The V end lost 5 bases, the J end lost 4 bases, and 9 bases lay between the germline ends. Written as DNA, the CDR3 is TGTGCCAGCAGCCCGGGGTCAGGAAACACCATATATTTT. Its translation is CASSPGSGNTIYF.

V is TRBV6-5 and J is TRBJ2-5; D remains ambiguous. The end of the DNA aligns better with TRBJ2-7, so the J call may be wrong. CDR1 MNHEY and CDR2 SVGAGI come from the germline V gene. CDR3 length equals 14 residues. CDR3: CASSYSQDSYEQYF. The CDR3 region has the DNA TGTGCCAGCAGTTACTCGCAGGACTCCTACGAGCAGTACTTC.

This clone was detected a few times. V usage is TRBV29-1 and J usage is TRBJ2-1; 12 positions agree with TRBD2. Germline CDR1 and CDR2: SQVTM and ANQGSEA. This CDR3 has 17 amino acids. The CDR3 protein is CTYTDRSRALAGGEQFF. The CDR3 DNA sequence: TGCACCTACACGGACCGGTCCAGGGCGCTAGCGGGGGGGGAGCAGTTCTTC.

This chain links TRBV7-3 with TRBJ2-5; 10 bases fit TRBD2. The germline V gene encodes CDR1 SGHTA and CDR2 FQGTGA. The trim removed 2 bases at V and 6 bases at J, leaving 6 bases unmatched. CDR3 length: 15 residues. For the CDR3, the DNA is TGTGCCAGCAGCTTACTAGCGGGGGCGGGAAAGACCCAGTACTTC. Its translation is CASSLLAGAGKTQYF.

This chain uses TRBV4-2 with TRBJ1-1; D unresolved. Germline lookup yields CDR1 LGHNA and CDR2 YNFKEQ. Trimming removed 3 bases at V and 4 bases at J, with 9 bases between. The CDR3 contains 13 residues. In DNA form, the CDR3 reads TGTGCCAGCAGCCATGACCGGGGCACTGAAGCTTTCTTT. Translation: CASSHDRGTEAFF.

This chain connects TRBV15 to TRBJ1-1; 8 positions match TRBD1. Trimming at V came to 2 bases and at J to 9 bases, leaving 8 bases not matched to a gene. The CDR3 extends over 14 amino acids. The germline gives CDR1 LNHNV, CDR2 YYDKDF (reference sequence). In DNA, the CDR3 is TGTGCCACCAGCAGACTGATGGGACAGGATCAAGCTTTCTTT. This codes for CATSRLMGQDQAFF. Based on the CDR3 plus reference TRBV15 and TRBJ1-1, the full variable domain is DAMVIQNPRYQVTQFGKPVTLSCSQTLNHNVMYWYQQKSSQAPKLLFHYYDKDFNNEADTPDNFQSRRPNTSFCFLDIRSPGLGDTAMYLCATSRLMGQDQAFFGQGTRLTVV.

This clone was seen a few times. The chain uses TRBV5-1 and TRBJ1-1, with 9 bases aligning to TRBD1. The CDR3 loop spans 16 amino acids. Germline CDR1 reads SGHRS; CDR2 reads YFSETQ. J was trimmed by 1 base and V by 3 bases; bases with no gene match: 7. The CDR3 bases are TGCGCCAGCAGCTCGACTCCGGGACAGGGGAACACTGAAGCTTTCTTT. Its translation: CASSSTPGQGNTEAFF.

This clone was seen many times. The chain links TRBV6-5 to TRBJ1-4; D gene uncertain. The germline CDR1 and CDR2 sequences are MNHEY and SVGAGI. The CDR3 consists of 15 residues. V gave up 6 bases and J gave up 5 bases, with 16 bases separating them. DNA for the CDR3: TGTGCCAGCAGCCCAAGGGAGGGATTAAATGAAAAACTGTTTTTT. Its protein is CASSPREGLNEKLFF.

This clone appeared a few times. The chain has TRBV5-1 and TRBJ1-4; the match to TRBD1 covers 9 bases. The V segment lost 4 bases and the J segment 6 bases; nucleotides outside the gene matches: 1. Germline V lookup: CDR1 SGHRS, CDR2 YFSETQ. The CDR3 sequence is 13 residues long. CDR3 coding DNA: TGCGCCAGCAGCGACAGGGGGGATGAAAAACTGTTTTTT. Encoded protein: CASSDRGDEKLFF.

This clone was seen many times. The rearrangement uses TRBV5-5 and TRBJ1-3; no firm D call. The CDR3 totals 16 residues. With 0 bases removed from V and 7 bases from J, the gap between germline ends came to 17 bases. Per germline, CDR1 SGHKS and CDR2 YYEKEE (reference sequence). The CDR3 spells CASSLDLALKGNTIYF. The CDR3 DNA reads TGTGCCAGCAGCTTGGATCTAGCCTTGAAAGGGAACACCATATATTTT.

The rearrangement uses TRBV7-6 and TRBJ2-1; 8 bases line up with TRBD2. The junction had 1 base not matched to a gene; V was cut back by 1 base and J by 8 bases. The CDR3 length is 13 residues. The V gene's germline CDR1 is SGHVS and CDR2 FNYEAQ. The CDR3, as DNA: TGTGCCAGCAGCTTAGGAGCGGGAGATGAGCAGTTCTTC. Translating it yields CASSLGAGDEQFF.

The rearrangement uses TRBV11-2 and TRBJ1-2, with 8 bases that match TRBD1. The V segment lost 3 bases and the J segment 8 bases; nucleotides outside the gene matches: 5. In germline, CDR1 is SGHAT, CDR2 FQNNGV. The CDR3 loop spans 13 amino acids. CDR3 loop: CASSFPTGEGYTF. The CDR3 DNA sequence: TGTGCCAGCAGCTTCCCGACAGGGGAGGGCTACACCTTC.

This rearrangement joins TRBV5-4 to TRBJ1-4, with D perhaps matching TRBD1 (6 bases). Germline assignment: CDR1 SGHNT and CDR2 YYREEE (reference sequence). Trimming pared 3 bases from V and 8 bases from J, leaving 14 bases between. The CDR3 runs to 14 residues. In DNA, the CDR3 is TGTGCCAGCAGCTCTAGACAGGCCAGGGAAAAACTGTTTTTT. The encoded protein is CASSSRQAREKLFF.

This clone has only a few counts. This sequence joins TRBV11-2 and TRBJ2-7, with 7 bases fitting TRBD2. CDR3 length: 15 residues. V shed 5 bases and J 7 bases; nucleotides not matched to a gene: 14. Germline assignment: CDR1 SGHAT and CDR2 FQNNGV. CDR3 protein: CASSLEAGPPGEQYF. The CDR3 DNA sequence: TGTGCCAGCAGCCTGGAAGCGGGGCCCCCTGGAGAGCAGTACTTC.

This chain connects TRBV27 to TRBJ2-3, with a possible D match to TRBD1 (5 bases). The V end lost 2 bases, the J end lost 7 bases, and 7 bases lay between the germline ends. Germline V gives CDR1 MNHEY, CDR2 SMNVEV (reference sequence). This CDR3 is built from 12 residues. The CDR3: CASSLQGYTQYF. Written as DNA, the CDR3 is TGTGCCAGCAGTTTACAGGGATATACGCAGTATTTT.

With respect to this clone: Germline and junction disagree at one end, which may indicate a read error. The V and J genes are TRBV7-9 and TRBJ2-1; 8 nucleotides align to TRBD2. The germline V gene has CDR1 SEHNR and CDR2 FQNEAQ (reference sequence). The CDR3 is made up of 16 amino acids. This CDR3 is CSSIITAGLAANEQFF. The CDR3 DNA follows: TGTTCCAGCATCATAACCGCCGGACTAGCAGCCAATGAGCAGTTCTTC.

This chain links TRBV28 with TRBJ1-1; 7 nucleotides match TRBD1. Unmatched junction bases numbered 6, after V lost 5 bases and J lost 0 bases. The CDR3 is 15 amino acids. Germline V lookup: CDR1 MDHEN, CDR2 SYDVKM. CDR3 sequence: CASSVPGGLNTEAFF. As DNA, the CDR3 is TGTGCCAGCAGTGTTCCAGGGGGTTTGAACACTGAAGCTTTCTTT. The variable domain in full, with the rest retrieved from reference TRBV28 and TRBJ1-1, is DVKVTQSSRYLVKRTGEKVFLECVQDMDHENMFWYRQDPGLGLRLIYFSYDVKMKEKGDIPEGYSVSREKKERFSLILESASTNQTSMYLCASSVPGGLNTEAFFGQGTRLTVV.

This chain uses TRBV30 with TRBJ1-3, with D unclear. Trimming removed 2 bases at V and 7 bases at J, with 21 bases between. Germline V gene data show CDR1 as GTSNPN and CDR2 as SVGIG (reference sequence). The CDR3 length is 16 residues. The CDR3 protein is CAWSRSPQWSFNTIYF. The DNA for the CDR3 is TGTGCCTGGAGTAGATCGCCGCAGTGGTCTTTCAACACCATATATTTT.